The 17 T cell receptor beta chains below all came from one sample that was sequenced in a study of Graves' ophthalmopathy and Graves' hyperthyroidism. For repertoire sequencing, the TCR beta CDR3 regions were amplified from RNA transcripts. RT-PCR in the first round used HTBI primers; a second-round multiplex PCR followed. TCRdb ran MiXCR on the multiplex PCR reads and lists one entry per CDR3 protein. This repertoire shows roughly 13,000 distinct CDR3 sequences, 50% found once; its top ten account for roughly 50%. Sequenced material: peripheral blood. All receptors come from a woman aged 30 to 39 with Graves' ophthalmopathy.

The chain joins TRBV24-1 to TRBJ2-3, with D tentatively TRBD1 or TRBD2 (5 bases each). The ends were cut back, 7 bases at V and 0 bases at J, with 13 bases in the middle. Germline V gives CDR1 KGHDR, CDR2 SFDVKD. The CDR3 has 15 amino acids. The DNA of the CDR3 is TGTGCCACCAGCTCGGGGCGAGTGAGCACAGATACGCAGTATTTT. Translation gives CATSSGRVSTDTQYF.

In its sample, this clonotype ranks as medium-sized (0.01 to 0.1%). The chain joins TRBV15 to TRBJ2-7, with 7 positions matching TRBD2. Trimming removed 1 base from V and 2 bases from J; junction bases left unmatched: 17. CDR3 length: 19 residues. In germline, CDR1 is LNHNV, CDR2 YYDKDF (reference sequence). The CDR3 sequence: CATSRGVGAGRDYPYEQYF. The CDR3 coding sequence is TGTGCCACCAGCAGAGGTGTGGGAGCGGGACGGGACTACCCCTACGAGCAGTACTTC.

The J gene is TRBJ2-7, the V gene TRBV29-1; D tentatively reads TRBD1 or TRBD2 (5 bases each). The V end lost 7 bases, the J end lost 1 base, and 20 bases lay between the germline ends. The germline CDR1 and CDR2 sequences are SQVTM and ANQGSEA. This CDR3 is built from 15 residues. The CDR3 reads CSDRNNRDASYEQYF. For the CDR3, the DNA is TGCAGCGACCGAAACAACCGGGACGCGTCCTACGAGCAGTACTTC.

The gene calls are TRBV19 and TRBJ2-1; D possibly uses TRBD1 or TRBD2 (5 bases each). V lost 6 bases and J lost 0, with 12 bases in between. Germline V gene data show CDR1 as LNHDA and CDR2 as SQIVND (reference sequence). The length of the CDR3 is 15 residues. As DNA, the CDR3 is TGTGCCAGTAGAGGGGAGTTACCCTCCTACAATGAGCAGTTCTTC. Protein: CASRGELPSYNEQFF.

The chain joins TRBV9 to TRBJ2-3; D is ambiguous. This CDR3 is 14 amino acids long. Germline lookup yields CDR1 SGDLS and CDR2 YYNGEE. The V gene lost 3 bases and the J gene lost 0 bases, with 8 bases spanning the gap. The CDR3 is CASSAEDSTDTQYF. The CDR3 nucleotides read TGTGCCAGCAGCGCAGAGGACAGCACAGATACGCAGTATTTT. The variable domain in full, with the rest retrieved from reference TRBV9 and TRBJ2-3, is DSGVTQTPKHLITATGQRVTLRCSPRSGDLSVYWYQQSLDQGLQFLIQYYNGEERAKGNILERFSAQQFPDLHSELNLSSLELGDSALYFCASSAEDSTDTQYFGPGTRLTVL.

In this sample, this clonotype turned up a few times. The junction shows a germline mismatch at one end, possibly a read error. This chain links TRBV2 with TRBJ2-7; the D gene is possibly TRBD1 (5 bases). CDR3 length: 14 residues. Germline CDR1 SNHLY, CDR2 FYNNEI. CDR3: CASIPDWGSYAQYF. In DNA form, the CDR3 reads TGTGCCAGCATTCCCGATTGGGGCTCCTACGCGCAGTACTTC.

There are a few counts of this clonotype. The V call is TRBV5-1, the J call TRBJ2-1, with 9 bases matching TRBD1. This CDR3 has 15 amino acids. Trimming cost V 0 bases and J 8 bases; bases outside gene matches: 6. Per the germline V gene, CDR1 is SGHRS and CDR2 is YFSETQ. DNA of the CDR3: TGCGCCAGCAGCTTGGAGGGACAGGGCACTGATGAGCAGTTCTTC. Translation gives CASSLEGQGTDEQFF.

This clonotype was observed once. The rearrangement uses TRBV10-3 and TRBJ1-1, with 8 bases identical to TRBD1. Unmatched junction bases numbered 4, after V lost 8 bases and J lost 5 bases. The CDR3 length is 12 residues. The germline CDR1 and CDR2 sequences are ENHRY and SYGVKD. CDR3 DNA sequence: TGTGCCATCGGACAGGGTGGTACTGAAGCTTTCTTT. Translated, it gives CAIGQGGTEAFF.

V usage is TRBV5-4 and J usage is TRBJ1-3, with D unresolved. The CDR3 runs 16 residues. V gave up 0 bases and J gave up 0 bases, with 10 bases separating them. Germline CDR1 and CDR2: SGHNT and YYREEE (reference sequence). The chain's CDR3 is CASSLDPGSSGNTIYF. CDR3 DNA: TGTGCCAGCAGCTTGGATCCGGGCAGCTCTGGAAACACCATATATTTT. The complete variable domain, with remaining parts taken from reference TRBV5-4 and TRBJ1-3, reads ETGVTQSPTHLIKTRGQQVTLRCSSQSGHNTVSWYQQALGQGPQFIFQYYREEENGRGNFPPRFSGLQFPNYSSELNVNALELDDSALYLCASSLDPGSSGNTIYFGEGSWLTVV.

A few counts support this clonotype. The rearrangement links TRBV10-3 to TRBJ2-6; TRBD1 matches at 9 bases. CDR3 size: 22 residues. Per germline, CDR1 ENHRY and CDR2 SYGVKD. The V segment lost 8 bases and the J segment 0 bases; nucleotides outside the gene matches: 23. The CDR3 spells CAIGQGLGGVPGLCSGANVLTF. For the CDR3, the DNA is TGTGCCATCGGACAGGGGTTAGGGGGAGTCCCCGGGCTGTGCTCTGGGGCCAACGTCCTGACTTTC.

The chain employs TRBV6-1 and TRBJ2-1; D is unclear. The germline V gene encodes CDR1 MNHNS and CDR2 SASEGT. Trimming shortened V by 2 bases and J by 2 bases, and 4 bases separated the two germline ends. The CDR3 loop spans 13 amino acids. The CDR3 here is CASSESAYNEQFF. CDR3 nucleotides: TGTGCCAGCAGTGAATCAGCCTACAATGAGCAGTTCTTC.

V and J are TRBV10-3 and TRBJ2-1, with 11 positions matching TRBD2. The CDR3 runs to 15 residues. Germline V lookup: CDR1 ENHRY, CDR2 SYGVKD. CDR3 region: CATGTSGVMMHEQFF. The DNA of the CDR3 is TGTGCGACCGGGACTAGCGGAGTCATGATGCATGAGCAGTTCTTC.

By sample share, this clonotype is medium-sized (0.01 to 0.1%). This chain uses TRBV6-1 with TRBJ2-7; TRBD1 aligns across 7 bases. Germline CDR1 and CDR2: MNHNS and SASEGT. V trimming: 3 bases; J trimming: 3 bases; junction bases outside the gene matches: 8. The CDR3 extends over 15 amino acids. CDR3 residues: CASSESDRLRYEQYV. In DNA, the CDR3 is TGTGCCAGCAGTGAGTCGGACAGGCTCCGCTACGAGCAGTACGTC.

The chain is built from TRBV20-1 and TRBJ2-7, with D unresolved. Trimming cost V 1 base and J 4 bases, with 8 bases left between them. Looked up from germline, CDR1 is DFQATT and CDR2 is SNEGSKA (reference sequence). The length of the CDR3 is 12 residues. The CDR3 spells CSARAAEYEQYF. In DNA form, the CDR3 reads TGCAGTGCTAGAGCGGCTGAATACGAGCAGTACTTC.

By share, this clonotype ranks as medium-sized (0.01 to 0.1%). The rearrangement uses TRBV5-1 and TRBJ2-7; 7 bases match TRBD1. The germline CDR1 and CDR2 sequences are SGHRS and YFSETQ. The CDR3 is made up of 11 amino acids. Trimming at V came to 5 bases and at J to 6 bases, leaving 2 bases not matched to a gene. As DNA, the CDR3 is TGCGCCAGCAGGACAGGGACCGAGCAGTACGTC. Its translation: CASRTGTEQYV.

Concerning this clonotype: It is likely a read error, because the conserved phenylalanine at the end of the CDR3 is missing. The rearrangement joins TRBV19 to TRBJ2-1; TRBD2 aligns across 7 bases. This CDR3 contains 16 residues. J gave up 9 bases and V 3 bases, and 14 bases lay outside the gene matches. Germline assignment: CDR1 LNHDA and CDR2 SQIVND (reference sequence). For the CDR3, the DNA is TGTGCCAGTAGTATTGATTGGGGGGGAGGGTTAAGTGAGCAGTTCATC. It is translated as CASSIDWGGGLSEQFI.

This clonotype was recorded many times. The V and J genes are TRBV18 and TRBJ1-6, with a weak D call TRBD1 (6 bases). Trimming cost V 3 bases and J 7 bases, with 19 bases left between them. This CDR3 is built from 17 residues. The germline CDR1 and CDR2 sequences are KGHSH and LQKENI. In DNA, the CDR3 is TGTGCCAGCTCACCGTTAGGAACGGCTAGGGGGAATTCACCCCTCCACTTT. This sequence encodes CASSPLGTARGNSPLHF. Together with reference TRBV18 and TRBJ1-6, the CDR3 gives the full variable domain: NAGVMQNPRHLVRRRGQEARLRCSPMKGHSHVYWYRQLPEEGLKFMVYLQKENIIDESGMPKERFSAEFPKEGPSILRIQQVVRGDSAAYFCASSPLGTARGNSPLHFGNGTRLTVT.